This T cell receptor (beta chain) was identified in a study of blood T cell repertoires in COVID-19. Sequencing used immunoSEQ multiplex PCR; TCRdb keeps in-frame clones, though not all of them. The table includes around 140,000 clones, nearly 80% detected once. The TCR comes from a woman aged 45 to 65 who had recovered from COVID-19. Input material: PBMCs or T cells enriched from blood (not recorded which).

The CDR3 sequence is CASSHPFAGYNEQFF. The CDR3 nucleotides read TGTGCCAGCAGCCACCCCTTCGCGGGGTACAATGAGCAGTTCTTC. The rearrangement uses TRBV3-1 (or the pseudogene TRBV3-2) and TRBJ2-1, with a possible D match to TRBD2 (6 bases). Trimming took off 3 bases at V and 4 bases at J, with 13 bases between the two ends. The CDR3 contains 15 residues. Germline CDR1 and CDR2: LGHDT and YNNKEL (reference sequence).